The 17 T cell receptor beta chains below come from one sample, sequenced in a study of beta chain features in type 1 diabetes. The whole isolated RNA underwent reverse transcription, so sequencing captured expressed TCRB transcripts. Assay: immunoSEQ multiplex PCR; the TCRdb copy retains only in-frame clones and omits some. Seen here are about 620,000 clones, about a sixth observed once, and the top ten hold approximately 0.087%. Material: naive CD4+ T cells from blood. Receptor source: a man between 18 and 29 years old in good health.

The chain couples TRBV7-2 to TRBJ2-3; TRBD2 matches 14 bases. Losses at the gene ends were 5 bases for V and 9 bases for J; bases not matched to a gene: 4. The CDR3 contains 14 residues. Per germline, CDR1 SGHTA and CDR2 FQGNSA. The CDR3 coding sequence is TGTGCCAGCAGCCCGGGACTAGCGGGAGTCACGCAGTATTTT. This gives the protein CASSPGLAGVTQYF.

This clone was observed a handful of times. The chain joins TRBV7-2 to TRBJ2-7; no clear D. The CDR3 runs to 13 residues. CDR1 is SGHTA, CDR2 FQGNSA, per germline. V gave up 3 bases and J gave up 7 bases, with 13 bases separating them. The CDR3 nucleotides are TGTGCCAGCAGCTTGGGCCTGATAAGGGAGCAGTACTTC. It codes for CASSLGLIREQYF. Full variable domain (missing parts from reference TRBV7-2 and TRBJ2-7): GAGVSQSPSNKVTEKGKDVELRCDPISGHTALYWYRQSLGQGLEFLIYFQGNSAPDKSGLPSDRFSAERTGGSVSTLTIQRTQQEDSAVYLCASSLGLIREQYFGPGTRLTVT.

The chain has TRBV25-1 and TRBJ2-7; D may be TRBD1 (5 bases). The V gene lost 8 bases and the J gene lost 3 bases, with 17 bases spanning the gap. The V gene's germline CDR1 is MGHDK and CDR2 SYGVNS. CDR3 length: 14 amino acids. CDR3 region: CASRYRCLVYEQYF. CDR3 bases: TGTGCCAGCCGGTACAGGTGCCTCGTCTACGAGCAGTACTTC.

This clone was counted once. The chain joins TRBV9 to TRBJ2-3; 8 nucleotides line up with TRBD2. Trimming cost V 2 bases and J 0 bases; bases outside gene matches: 8. CDR3 length: 17 residues. Germline V CDR1 and CDR2: SGDLS, YYNGEE. The CDR3 loop is CASSVSPSGFSTDTQYF. CDR3 DNA: TGTGCCAGCAGCGTGTCCCCTAGCGGGTTTAGCACAGATACGCAGTATTTT.

This sequence joins TRBV7-2 and TRBJ1-1; D ambiguous. The CDR3 has 12 amino acids. Between the trimmed V and J ends, which lost 5 bases and 4 bases, there was a span of 8 bases. The germline CDR1 and CDR2 sequences are SGHTA and FQGNSA. In nucleotides, the CDR3 is TGTGCCAGCAGCCTGGGTTCCACTGAAGCTTTCTTT. This translates into CASSLGSTEAFF. Full variable domain (remainder filled in from reference TRBV7-2 and TRBJ1-1): GAGVSQSPSNKVTEKGKDVELRCDPISGHTALYWYRQSLGQGLEFLIYFQGNSAPDKSGLPSDRFSAERTGGSVSTLTIQRTQQEDSAVYLCASSLGSTEAFFGQGTRLTVV.

This clone was observed a handful of times. The chain couples TRBV5-4 to TRBJ2-5; TRBD1 aligns across 9 bases. The J call may be in error: the DNA end matches TRBJ2-7 better. This CDR3 comprises 16 residues. CDR1 is SGHNT, CDR2 YYREEE, per germline (reference sequence). The CDR3 DNA sequence: TGTGCCAGCAGCGTAGGTGGGACAGGGAAAATCCACGAGCAGTACTTC. Translated: CASSVGGTGKIHEQYF.

This clone was detected a few times. V usage is TRBV14 and J usage is TRBJ1-3, with D perhaps matching TRBD1 (6 bases). CDR3 length: 16 residues. Germline assignment: CDR1 SGHDN and CDR2 FVKESK. Trimming removed 3 bases at V and 4 bases at J, with 16 bases between. The CDR3 DNA reads as TGTGCCAGCAGCCAGCGGACAGTTGGAGGGGGAAACACCATATATTTT. Its translation: CASSQRTVGGGNTIYF.

V usage is TRBV5-1 and J usage is TRBJ1-2, with D unclear. The CDR3 covers 18 residues. V dropped 0 bases and J dropped 0 bases, with 18 bases sitting between them. Germline CDR1 reads SGHRS; CDR2 reads YFSETQ. Here the CDR3 reads CASSLEALLHTPNYGYTF. For the CDR3, the DNA is TGCGCCAGCAGCTTGGAAGCTCTGCTGCATACCCCTAACTATGGCTACACCTTC.

This clone came up a few times. V is TRBV15 and J is TRBJ1-5; D is ambiguous. V gave up 3 bases and J gave up 3 bases, with 12 bases separating them. CDR1 and CDR2 (germline): LNHNV, YYDKDF (reference sequence). The CDR3 contains 15 residues. CDR3 DNA: TGTGCCACCAGCAGGGCCTTCGGGCACAATCAGCCCCAGCATTTT. Protein: CATSRAFGHNQPQHF.

This clone was counted between two and nine times. Distinct nucleotide sequences in the sample also encode this CDR3. The chain employs TRBV9 and TRBJ2-3, with TRBD2 matching 7 bases. After removal of 0 bases from V and 0 bases from J, the junction contained 4 bases not matched to a gene. Germline CDR1 reads SGDLS; CDR2 reads YYNGEE. The CDR3 contains 16 residues. CDR3: CASSVGGSGSTDTQYF. The CDR3 DNA follows: TGTGCCAGCAGCGTAGGCGGGAGCGGAAGCACAGATACGCAGTATTTT. The full variable domain, in which reference TRBV9 and TRBJ2-3 provide the parts outside the CDR3, is DSGVTQTPKHLITATGQRVTLRCSPRSGDLSVYWYQQSLDQGLQFLIQYYNGEERAKGNILERFSAQQFPDLHSELNLSSLELGDSALYFCASSVGGSGSTDTQYFGPGTRLTVL.

A remark on this clone: Other DNA sequences of this sample code for an identical CDR3. This chain's CDR3 is CASSLGQVYEQYF. The CDR3 DNA follows: TGCGCCAGCAGCTTGGGACAAGTCTACGAGCAGTACTTC. The V gene is TRBV5-1, the J gene TRBJ2-7; D call uncertain. V was pared by 0 bases and J by 3 bases, with 7 bases between. CDR1 is SGHRS, CDR2 YFSETQ, per germline. This CDR3 spans 13 amino acids.

This clone was observed a few times. The rearrangement uses TRBV25-1 and TRBJ2-2; tentative D call: TRBD2 (5 bases). Germline CDR1 is MGHDK and CDR2 is SYGVNS. There are 15 residues in the CDR3. Trimming cost V 1 base and J 1 base, with 7 bases left between them. The CDR3 loop is CASSEWAGNTGELFF. CDR3 DNA sequence: TGTGCCAGCAGTGAATGGGCGGGGAACACCGGGGAGCTGTTTTTT.

This clone was seen many times. This rearrangement joins TRBV11-2 to TRBJ2-3; 8 positions agree with TRBD2. Germline values: CDR1 SGHAT, CDR2 FQNNGV. The CDR3 extends over 18 amino acids. V was clipped by 5 bases and J by 5 bases; unmatched bases: 18. This CDR3 is CASSPYGGLAEPRDTQYF. In DNA, the CDR3 is TGTGCCAGCAGCCCCTACGGAGGACTAGCCGAGCCAAGAGATACGCAGTATTTT. Combining the CDR3 with reference TRBV11-2 and TRBJ2-3 gives the whole variable domain EAGVAQSPRYKIIEKRQSVAFWCNPISGHATLYWYQQILGQGPKLLIQFQNNGVVDDSQLPKDRFSAERLKGVDSTLKIQPAKLEDSAVYLCASSPYGGLAEPRDTQYFGPGTRLTVL.

This chain connects TRBV5-4 to TRBJ2-7; no clear D. CDR1 is SGHNT, CDR2 YYREEE, per germline (reference sequence). This CDR3 region has 15 residues. Trimming took 1 base from V and 2 from J, leaving 13 bases between them. CDR3 DNA: TGTGCCAGCAGCTTGCAGCCCCTTGGGCCCTACGAGCAGTACTTC. Protein: CASSLQPLGPYEQYF. The full variable domain, completed using reference TRBV5-4 and TRBJ2-7, is ETGVTQSPTHLIKTRGQQVTLRCSSQSGHNTVSWYQQALGQGPQFIFQYYREEENGRGNFPPRFSGLQFPNYSSELNVNALELDDSALYLCASSLQPLGPYEQYFGPGTRLTVT.

This clone has only a few counts. The chain links TRBV7-9 to TRBJ1-1, with 9 positions matching TRBD1. The J segment lost 10 bases and the V segment lost 2 bases, leaving 11 bases of the junction unmatched. Germline lookup yields CDR1 SEHNR and CDR2 FQNEAQ (reference sequence). The CDR3 has 15 residues. CDR3 DNA: TGTGCCAGCAGCTTATCGGGGGGACAGGGTCATGGAGCTTTCTTT. Translation gives CASSLSGGQGHGAFF.

There are a few counts of this clone. J is TRBJ1-1 and V is TRBV27; D not resolved. Germline V gene lookup returns CDR1 MNHEY and CDR2 SMNVEV (reference sequence). CDR3 size: 13 residues. V gave up 8 bases and J gave up 6 bases, with 16 bases separating them. The DNA of the CDR3 is TGTGCCAGCCTTCGATTCGCTGGCGCTGAAGCTTTCTTT. Translating it yields CASLRFAGAEAFF.

This clone occurred a few times. V gene TRBV7-3 combines with J gene TRBJ2-2; D remains ambiguous. Germline V gives CDR1 SGHTA, CDR2 FQGTGA. Trimming removed 5 bases from V and 0 bases from J, with 4 bases in between. CDR3 length: 13 amino acids. CDR3 in amino acids: CASSNSNTGELFF. The CDR3 DNA reads as TGTGCCAGCAGCAATTCGAACACCGGGGAGCTGTTTTTT.